Presented here are 32 T cell receptor beta chains from one specimen sequenced in a study of identical twins. TCRdb reprocessed the 5' RACE reads via MiXCR and lists one record per CDR3 protein. The data show around 490,000 distinct CDR3 sequences, with about 13% seen just once and more than 0.8% held by the top ten. This sample also appeared in a second study, on yellow fever vaccine responses in identical twins.

Sequenced input: CD4+ T cells sorted from blood. The receptors were sampled from a woman aged 18-35 years in good health.

This clonotype showed up many times. The J gene is TRBJ1-4, the V gene TRBV7-9; D perhaps matches TRBD1 (6 bases). V shed 7 bases and J shed 7 bases, with 13 bases lying between them. The germline V gene encodes CDR1 SEHNR and CDR2 FQNEAQ (reference sequence). This CDR3 is built from 13 residues. CDR3 sequence reads: CASNRGRTEKLFF. In DNA, the CDR3 is TGTGCCAGCAACCGGGGGCGCACTGAAAAACTGTTTTTT.

This clonotype was seen more than once but under ten times. This chain connects TRBV5-1 to TRBJ2-7, with D uncertain. The CDR3 length is 13 residues. V lost 5 bases to trimming and J lost 0 bases, with 9 bases between them. Germline assignment: CDR1 SGHRS and CDR2 YFSETQ. The CDR3 DNA is TGCGCCAGCAGACCCCCACTCTCCTACGAGCAGTACTTC. Translation gives CASRPPLSYEQYF. The full variable domain, its missing parts supplied by reference TRBV5-1 and TRBJ2-7, is KAGVTQTPRYLIKTRGQQVTLSCSPISGHRSVSWYQQTPGQGLQFLFEYFSETQRNKGNFPGRFSGRQFSNSRSEMNVSTLELGDSALYLCASRPPLSYEQYFGPGTRLTVT.

V gene TRBV27 combines with J gene TRBJ1-5; D is unresolved. The CDR3 has 14 residues. Germline V gene data show CDR1 as MNHEY and CDR2 as SMNVEV (reference sequence). V was shortened by 3 bases and J by 11 bases, with 17 bases between the two germline ends. CDR3 coding DNA: TGTGCCAGCAGTTTGGCGGCAGGCCTCTCGGCCCAGCATTTT. Its protein is CASSLAAGLSAQHF.

The chain combines TRBV20-1 with TRBJ1-5; D might be TRBD1 (6 bases). Deletions cut 6 bases from V and 5 bases from J, with 14 bases between. CDR1 and CDR2 (germline): DFQATT, SNEGSKA (reference sequence). The CDR3 length is 13 residues. The CDR3 nucleotides are TGCAGTGCGATCAGGGGTCGGGATCAGCCCCAGCATTTT. Translation gives CSAIRGRDQPQHF.

The rearrangement joins TRBV5-1 to TRBJ2-5; tentatively, D is TRBD2 (5 bases). The V and J ends lost 6 bases and 1 base respectively, with 7 bases between them. The germline V gene has CDR1 SGHRS and CDR2 YFSETQ. The CDR3 consists of 12 residues. CDR3 loop: CASNRGQETQYF. The CDR3, as DNA: TGCGCCAGCAACCGGGGCCAAGAGACCCAGTACTTC. The entire variable domain, with the rest obtained from reference TRBV5-1 and TRBJ2-5, is as follows: KAGVTQTPRYLIKTRGQQVTLSCSPISGHRSVSWYQQTPGQGLQFLFEYFSETQRNKGNFPGRFSGRQFSNSRSEMNVSTLELGDSALYLCASNRGQETQYFGPGTRLLVL.

The V and J genes are TRBV10-2 and TRBJ2-2; D may match TRBD1 or TRBD2 (6 bases each). Trimming removed 2 bases at V and 4 bases at J, with 14 bases between. Germline CDR1 reads WSHSY; CDR2 reads SAAADI. CDR3 size: 16 residues. The CDR3 protein is CASSETLRGPTGELFF. In DNA form, the CDR3 reads TGCGCCAGCAGTGAGACCCTCCGGGGGCCCACCGGGGAGCTGTTTTTT.

V and J are TRBV7-9 and TRBJ2-7, with D possibly being TRBD2 (5 bases). V was shortened by 5 bases and J by 7 bases, with 15 bases between the two germline ends. Germline V gene data show CDR1 as SEHNR and CDR2 as FQNEAQ (reference sequence). The CDR3 length is 13 residues. CDR3 in amino acids: CASSQDLIREQYF. The CDR3 DNA sequence: TGTGCCAGCAGCCAGGACTTAATCCGGGAGCAGTACTTC.

The table lists this clonotype with a count of one. This chain uses TRBV7-2 with TRBJ2-3, with 10 bases fitting TRBD2. Germline CDR1 and CDR2: SGHTA and FQGNSA. V lost 4 bases and J lost 6; bases outside the gene matches: 7. CDR3 length: 15 amino acids. CDR3 sequence reads: CASSSKRGGQDTQYF. In nucleotides, the CDR3 is TGTGCCAGCAGCTCTAAGCGGGGGGGCCAGGATACGCAGTATTTT.

The chain uses TRBV5-1 and TRBJ2-7; 12 nucleotides match TRBD1. Germline V gene sequence: CDR1 SGHRS, CDR2 YFSETQ. The trim removed 4 bases at V and 6 bases at J, leaving 5 bases unmatched. The CDR3 has 14 amino acids. The CDR3 here is CASSPGTGGLEQYF. In DNA form, the CDR3 reads TGCGCCAGCAGCCCAGGGACAGGGGGCCTCGAGCAGTACTTC.

The rearrangement uses TRBV6-5 and TRBJ1-6, with 9 bases lining up with TRBD1. There are 15 residues in the CDR3. Trimming cost V 0 bases and J 8 bases; bases outside gene matches: 2. Germline V CDR1 and CDR2: MNHEY, SVGAGI. Here the CDR3 reads CASSYSWDRDSPLHF. CDR3 nucleotides: TGTGCCAGCAGTTACTCGTGGGACAGGGATTCACCCCTCCACTTT.

This clonotype was observed a handful of times. The gene calls are TRBV12-3 or TRBV12-4 and TRBJ2-4; TRBD1 matches 8 bases. The CDR3 extends over 16 amino acids. V shed 5 bases and J 4 bases; nucleotides not matched to a gene: 10. This CDR3 reads CASSPPDRGGKNIQYF. The DNA of the CDR3 is TGTGCCAGCAGTCCACCCGACAGGGGAGGAAAAAACATTCAGTACTTC.

This clonotype was observed many times. The chain combines TRBV20-1 with TRBJ1-2, with 7 bases lining up with TRBD1. Germline V gene sequence: CDR1 DFQATT, CDR2 SNEGSKA (reference sequence). V trimming: 3 bases; J trimming: 2 bases; junction bases outside the gene matches: 9. This CDR3 comprises 15 residues. The DNA of the CDR3 is TGCAGTGCTAGGGGTATCGGGACAGTGAACTATGGCTACACCTTC. Its protein product is CSARGIGTVNYGYTF.

This clonotype was found many times. V usage is TRBV12-3 or TRBV12-4 and J usage is TRBJ2-1, with D tentatively TRBD1 (5 bases). The V end lost 6 bases, the J end lost 8 bases, and 8 bases lay between the germline ends. This CDR3 is 11 amino acids long. For the CDR3, the DNA is TGTGCCAGCAGCACAGGAGATGAGCAGTTCTTC. Its translation is CASSTGDEQFF.

The chain employs TRBV20-1 and TRBJ1-2; D gene unclear. This CDR3 contains 13 residues. Germline CDR1 is DFQATT and CDR2 is SNEGSKA (reference sequence). Trimming shortened V by 0 bases and J by 4 bases, and 9 bases separated the two germline ends. CDR3 region: CSAREQLAYGYTF. Written as DNA, the CDR3 is TGCAGTGCTAGAGAACAGTTAGCCTATGGCTACACCTTC.

The V gene is TRBV7-6, the J gene TRBJ2-1, with TRBD2 identical over 10 bases. The V gene's germline CDR1 is SGHVS and CDR2 FNYEAQ. The CDR3 is 20 residues long. Trimming took 2 bases from V and 7 from J; bases not matched to a gene: 20. The CDR3 DNA is TGTGCCAGCAGCTTAATGTTTCGGCTAGCGGGAGAAATATTCTTGAATGAGCAGTTCTTC. Translation gives CASSLMFRLAGEIFLNEQFF.

The gene calls are TRBV20-1 and TRBJ2-1; TRBD1 is a possible D gene (5 bases). V dropped 2 bases and J dropped 12 bases, with 23 bases sitting between them. Germline-derived CDR1 and CDR2 are DFQATT and SNEGSKA (reference sequence). The CDR3 length is 15 residues. The CDR3, as DNA: TGCAGTGCTAGAAGGGGTAGCCTACAATACAGTGCGCAGTTCTTC. Translated, it gives CSARRGSLQYSAQFF.

Many counts were recorded for this clonotype. The V call is TRBV29-1, the J call TRBJ2-2; TRBD2 is a possible D gene (6 bases). Looked up from germline, CDR1 is SQVTM and CDR2 is ANQGSEA. This CDR3 is built from 14 residues. Trimming shortened V by 7 bases and J by 4 bases, and 16 bases separated the two germline ends. The DNA of the CDR3 is TGCAGCGCCGAAAGCCGGGACTCCACCGGGGAGCTGTTTTTT. Encoded protein: CSAESRDSTGELFF.

This clonotype was recorded a few times. V gene TRBV6-2 or TRBV6-3 combines with J gene TRBJ2-2; D perhaps matches TRBD1 (5 bases). Germline V CDR1 and CDR2: MNHEY, SVGEGT. V was shortened by 10 bases and J by 2 bases, with 14 bases between the two germline ends. CDR3 length: 14 amino acids. CDR3 loop: CATRTPGNTGELFF. DNA for the CDR3: TGTGCCACCAGGACACCGGGTAACACCGGGGAGCTGTTTTTT.

There are many counts of this clonotype. The chain couples TRBV6-1 to TRBJ2-2; TRBD1 matches at 9 bases. This CDR3 contains 15 residues. V shed 10 bases and J 4 bases; nucleotides not matched to a gene: 10. Germline CDR1 is MNHNS and CDR2 is SASEGT. CDR3 DNA sequence: TGTGCCATTTCCGTGGGGACAGGGTCCACCGGGGAGCTGTTTTTT. Translation gives CAISVGTGSTGELFF.

The chain combines TRBV20-1 with TRBJ1-2; D not resolved. The CDR3 totals 11 residues. CDR1 is DFQATT, CDR2 SNEGSKA, per germline (reference sequence). V lost 6 bases and J lost 4, with 9 bases in between. The CDR3, as DNA: TGCAGTGCCGGAGGCTCCTATGGCTACACCTTC. Amino acids: CSAGGSYGYTF.

V gene TRBV12-3 or TRBV12-4 combines with J gene TRBJ1-2; 9 positions match TRBD1. J lost 3 bases, V lost 0 bases, and 8 bases had no gene match. The CDR3 totals 17 residues. CDR3 coding DNA: TGTGCCAGCAGTTTAGCCAGGGACAGGGATCACTACTATGGCTACACCTTC. This encodes CASSLARDRDHYYGYTF.

This clonotype showed up many times. The CDR3 protein is CSIPYEQYF. The CDR3 coding sequence is TGCAGCATCCCCTACGAGCAGTACTTC. This chain links TRBV29-1 with TRBJ2-7; D unresolved. This CDR3 has 9 residues. V was cut by 8 bases and J by 2 bases, with 4 bases left in between. Germline V gene sequence: CDR1 SQVTM, CDR2 ANQGSEA.

The V call is TRBV4-2, the J call TRBJ2-7; 16 bases map to TRBD2. The germline V gene encodes CDR1 LGHNA and CDR2 YNFKEQ. J gave up 2 bases and V 0 bases, and 4 bases lay outside the gene matches. This CDR3 contains 18 residues. The CDR3 DNA follows: TGTGCCAGCAGCCAAGATTCCGGGACTAGCGGGAGGGCCTACGAGCAGTACTTC. Its translation: CASSQDSGTSGRAYEQYF.

This clonotype was recorded many times. The chain uses TRBV29-1 and TRBJ1-5; 11 bases are shared with TRBD1. The germline CDR1 and CDR2 sequences are SQVTM and ANQGSEA. V was clipped by 7 bases and J by 4 bases; unmatched bases: 6. The CDR3 length is 14 residues. The CDR3 DNA sequence: TGCAGCGACACCGGGACAGGGGGGAATCAGCCCCAGCATTTT. Translation: CSDTGTGGNQPQHF.

V is TRBV20-1 and J is TRBJ2-7, with TRBD1 identical over 8 bases. This CDR3 is 14 amino acids long. V lost 5 bases to trimming and J lost 2 bases; unmatched junction nucleotides: 8. Germline V gene sequence: CDR1 DFQATT, CDR2 SNEGSKA (reference sequence). The CDR3 reads CSAHVGQGAYEQYF. The CDR3 DNA reads TGCAGTGCTCACGTTGGACAGGGAGCCTACGAGCAGTACTTC.

This clonotype was observed a handful of times. The V and J genes are TRBV5-1 and TRBJ2-7; D not resolved. The length of the CDR3 is 15 residues. From germline, CDR1 is SGHRS and CDR2 YFSETQ. The V end was cut by 4 bases, the J end by 4 bases, with 18 bases between. CDR3 DNA sequence: TGCGCCAGCAGCCTCACCGGGTCCGCCTTATACGAGCAGTACTTC. Translating it yields CASSLTGSALYEQYF.

V gene TRBV27 combines with J gene TRBJ2-7; D unresolved. V was clipped by 3 bases and J by 7 bases, with 13 bases between them. The CDR3 has 13 amino acids. In germline, CDR1 is MNHEY, CDR2 SMNVEV (reference sequence). The chain's CDR3 is CASSFATLGEQYF. DNA for the CDR3: TGTGCCAGCAGTTTCGCGACACTGGGGGAGCAGTACTTC.

The table lists this clonotype with many counts. At one of its ends the junction is not consistent with the germline gene, which may arise from a read error. V is TRBV5-1 and J is TRBJ2-7; D may be TRBD2 (7 bases). CDR1 and CDR2 (germline): SGHRS, YFSETQ. This CDR3 has 15 amino acids. The CDR3 loop is CASSLEGGSSYEQYF. CDR3 nucleotides: TGTGCCAGCAGCTTAGAGGGGGGGAGCTCCTACGAGCAGTACTTC.

The chain has TRBV12-3 or TRBV12-4 and TRBJ1-2; D remains ambiguous. This CDR3 has 13 residues. Trimming left V 6 bases short and J 0 bases short, with 8 bases between. CDR3 loop: CASSRRANYGYTF. As DNA, the CDR3 is TGTGCCAGCAGCCGAAGGGCTAACTATGGCTACACCTTC.

CDR3 nucleotides: TGTGCCAGCAGCTTACGAACTAGCGGTTATAAGGGAAGGAATGAGCAGTTCTTC. It yields the protein CASSLRTSGYKGRNEQFF. This chain links TRBV13 with TRBJ2-1; 8 bases match TRBD2. The V and J ends lost 2 bases and 7 bases, in that order; junction bases with no gene match: 16. CDR3 length: 18 residues. Per the germline V gene, CDR1 is PRHDT and CDR2 is FYEKMQ (reference sequence).

This clonotype appeared many times. The chain employs TRBV7-9 and TRBJ1-1; D gene uncertain. CDR3 length: 14 amino acids. CDR1 and CDR2 (germline): SEHNR, FQNEAQ (reference sequence). V was shortened by 5 bases and J by 1 base, with 11 bases between the two germline ends. CDR3 nucleotides: TGTGCCAGCAGCGCTAACACAGCGAACACTGAAGCTTTCTTT. This codes for CASSANTANTEAFF.

This clonotype was picked up many times. The chain is built from TRBV14 and TRBJ1-1; unclear D gene. CDR1 SGHDN and CDR2 FVKESK come from the germline V gene. Between the trimmed V and J ends, which lost 0 bases and 0 bases, there was a span of 5 bases. CDR3 size: 14 residues. CDR3 coding DNA: TGTGCCAGCAGCCAAGAGCCTCTGAACACTGAAGCTTTCTTT. It translates to CASSQEPLNTEAFF.